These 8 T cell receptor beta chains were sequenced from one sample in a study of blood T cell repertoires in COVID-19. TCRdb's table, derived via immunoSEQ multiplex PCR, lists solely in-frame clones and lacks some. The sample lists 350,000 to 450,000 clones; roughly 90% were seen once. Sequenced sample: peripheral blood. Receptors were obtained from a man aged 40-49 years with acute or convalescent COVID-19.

The CDR3 loop reads CASSYRGNGYTF. The CDR3 nucleotides are TGTGCCAGCAGTTATCGGGGAAATGGCTACACCTTC. The chain uses TRBV12-3 or TRBV12-4 and TRBJ1-2; D gene unclear. The V and J ends lost 4 bases and 6 bases respectively, with 9 bases between them. This CDR3 region has 12 residues.

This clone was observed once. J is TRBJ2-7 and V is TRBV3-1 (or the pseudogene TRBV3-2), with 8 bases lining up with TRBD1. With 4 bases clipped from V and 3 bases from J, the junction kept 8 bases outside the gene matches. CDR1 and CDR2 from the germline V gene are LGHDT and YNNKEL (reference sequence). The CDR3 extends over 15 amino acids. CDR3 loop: CASSRRQGSFYEQYF. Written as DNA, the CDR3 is TGTGCCAGCAGCCGACGACAGGGGTCCTTCTACGAGCAGTACTTC.

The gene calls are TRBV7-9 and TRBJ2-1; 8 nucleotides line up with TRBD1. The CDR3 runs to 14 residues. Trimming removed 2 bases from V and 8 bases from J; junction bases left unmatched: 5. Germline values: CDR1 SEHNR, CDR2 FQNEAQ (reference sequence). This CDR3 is CASSLTGQGYEQFF. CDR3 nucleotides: TGTGCCAGCAGCTTAACTGGACAGGGATATGAGCAGTTCTTC. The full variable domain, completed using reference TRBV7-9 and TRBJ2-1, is DTGVSQNPRHKITKRGQNVTFRCDPISEHNRLYWYRQTLGQGPEFLTYFQNEAQLEKSRLLSDRFSAERPKGSFSTLEIQRTEQGDSAMYLCASSLTGQGYEQFFGPGTRLTVL.

The CDR3 reads CASSLAGGNSPLHF. The CDR3 DNA follows: TGTGCCAGCAGCTTGGCAGGGGGTAATTCACCCCTCCACTTT. This chain connects TRBV7-3 to TRBJ1-6, with 7 nucleotides matching TRBD1. CDR1 and CDR2 from the germline V gene are SGHTA and FQGTGA. The length of the CDR3 is 14 residues. Unmatched junction bases numbered 2, after V lost 3 bases and J lost 6 bases.

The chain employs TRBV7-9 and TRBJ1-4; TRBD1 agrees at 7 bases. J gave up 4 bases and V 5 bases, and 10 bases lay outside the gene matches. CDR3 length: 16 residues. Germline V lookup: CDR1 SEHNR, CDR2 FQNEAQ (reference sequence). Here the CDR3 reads CASSPQRTGDNEKLFF. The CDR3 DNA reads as TGTGCCAGCAGCCCACAGAGGACAGGAGATAATGAAAAACTGTTTTTT.

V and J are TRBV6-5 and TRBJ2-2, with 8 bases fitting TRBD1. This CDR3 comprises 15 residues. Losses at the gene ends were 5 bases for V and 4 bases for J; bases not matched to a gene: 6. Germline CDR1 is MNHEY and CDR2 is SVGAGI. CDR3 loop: CASSRDRSTTGELFF. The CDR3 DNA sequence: TGTGCCAGCAGTAGGGACAGGAGTACCACCGGGGAGCTGTTTTTT.

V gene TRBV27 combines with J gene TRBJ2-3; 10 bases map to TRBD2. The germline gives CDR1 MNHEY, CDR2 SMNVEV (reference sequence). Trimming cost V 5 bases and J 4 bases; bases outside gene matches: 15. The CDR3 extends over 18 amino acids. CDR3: CASSPRGLAGVGADTQYF. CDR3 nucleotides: TGTGCCAGCAGTCCTCGAGGCCTAGCGGGAGTCGGCGCAGATACGCAGTATTTT.

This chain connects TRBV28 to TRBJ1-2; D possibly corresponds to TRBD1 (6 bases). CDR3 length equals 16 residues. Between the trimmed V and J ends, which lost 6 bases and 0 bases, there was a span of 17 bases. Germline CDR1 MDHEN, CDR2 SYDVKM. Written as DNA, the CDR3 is TGTGCCAGCAGGAACCGCGGACAGATTTCTAACTATGGCTACACCTTC. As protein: CASRNRGQISNYGYTF.